This T cell receptor beta chain emerged from a study of Graves' ophthalmopathy and Graves' hyperthyroidism. Trimming cost V 2 bases and J 5 bases, with 5 bases left between them. The germline V gene encodes CDR1 SGHDT and CDR2 YYEEEE. The CDR3 covers 11 residues. The study amplified TCR beta CDR3 regions using RNA transcripts. An opening RT-PCR round employed HTBI primers and preceded a second-round multiplex PCR. MiXCR, run by TCRdb on the multiplex PCR reads, gives a single entry per CDR3 protein. Here the sample spans 350,000 to 400,000 distinct CDR3 sequences, approximately 20% being singletons. At least ten counts were recorded for this clonotype.

This chain uses TRBV5-6 with TRBJ2-7, with D perhaps matching TRBD2 (5 bases). Sequenced sample: peripheral blood. This TCR came from a woman under 30 with Graves' ophthalmopathy. The CDR3: CASSFGNEQYF. The CDR3, as DNA: TGTGCCAGCAGCTTCGGGAACGAGCAGTACTTC.